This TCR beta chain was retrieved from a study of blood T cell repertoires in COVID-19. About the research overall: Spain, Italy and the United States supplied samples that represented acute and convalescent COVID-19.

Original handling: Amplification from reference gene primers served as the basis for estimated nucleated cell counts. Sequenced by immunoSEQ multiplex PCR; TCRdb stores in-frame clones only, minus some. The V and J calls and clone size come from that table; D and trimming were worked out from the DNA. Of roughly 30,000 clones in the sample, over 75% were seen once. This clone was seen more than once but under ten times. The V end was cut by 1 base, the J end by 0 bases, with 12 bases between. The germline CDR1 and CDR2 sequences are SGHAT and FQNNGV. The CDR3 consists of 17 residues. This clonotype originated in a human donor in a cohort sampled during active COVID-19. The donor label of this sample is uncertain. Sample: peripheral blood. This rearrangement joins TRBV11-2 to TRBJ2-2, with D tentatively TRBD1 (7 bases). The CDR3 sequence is CASSLGGDSSNTGELFF. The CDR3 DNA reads TGTGCCAGCAGCTTAGGCGGGGACAGCTCGAACACCGGGGAGCTGTTTTTT.